Listed below are T cell receptor beta chains from one sample, sequenced in a study of cytomegalovirus exposure and HLA in healthy donors. Sequencing was performed with immunoSEQ multiplex PCR; in TCRdb, only in-frame clones are kept and a portion is missing. Among fewer than 200,000 clones, 65% to 70% were seen once, and the ten largest hold roughly 4%. The sequencing input was PBMCs. All receptors come from a woman between 18 and 30 years old in good health and CMV-seropositive. Both conserved end residues are part of each CDR3. A D gene is named only where the DNA matches it firmly. Size is omitted from some rows. Given values are once, few, many or a class for expanded clones.

>TRBJ1-2|NA|TRBV4-1|TRBD1
CASSQEARGADYGYTF
TGCGCCAGCAGCCAAGAAGCCAGGGGGGCTGACTATGGCTACACCTTC
>TRBJ2-6|NA|TRBV19|TRBD1
CASSTQILTGGSSGANVLTF
TGTGCCAGTAGTACTCAAATTCTGACAGGGGGTTCCTCTGGGGCCAACGTCCTGACTTTC
>TRBJ2-7|NA|TRBV19|NA
CASSIPGVGTYEQYF
TGTGCCAGTAGTATCCCGGGGGTCGGGACCTACGAGCAGTACTTC
>TRBJ2-7|NA|TRBV2|NA
CASEDSLATYEQYF
TGTGCCAGTGAAGACAGTCTGGCTACCTACGAGCAGTACTTC
>TRBJ2-1|once|TRBV6-5|TRBD2
CASRPGTSGYNEQFF
TGTGCCAGCAGACCCGGGACTAGCGGGTACAATGAGCAGTTCTTC
>TRBJ1-4|NA|TRBV5-1|NA
CASSLQGLSEKLFF
TGCGCCAGCAGCTTGCAGGGTTTAAGCGAAAAACTGTTTTTT
>TRBJ2-5|NA|TRBV14|TRBD1
CASSQDWREGARETQYF
TGTGCCAGCAGCCAAGATTGGAGAGAGGGGGCGCGGGAGACCCAGTACTTC
>TRBJ2-7|NA|TRBV2|TRBD2
CASSEGGVNSGYEQYF
TGTGCCAGCAGTGAAGGCGGGGTAAATAGCGGGTACGAGCAGTACTTC
>TRBJ1-3|NA|TRBV18|NA
CASSPPARAGNTIYF
TGTGCCAGCTCACCACCTGCTAGGGCGGGGAACACCATATATTTT
>TRBJ1-1|once|TRBV4-2|TRBD1
CASSLNRGLNTEAFF
TGTGCCAGCAGCCTTAACAGGGGATTGAACACTGAAGCTTTCTTT
>TRBJ1-1|NA|TRBV7-9|NA
CASSLALDSREAFF
TGTGCCAGCAGCTTAGCGCTTGACAGTAGGGAAGCTTTCTTT
>TRBJ2-7|NA|TRBV27|TRBD1
CASSRASTGAEQYF
TGTGCCAGCAGTCGAGCCTCGACAGGGGCCGAGCAGTACTTC
>TRBJ1-2|NA|TRBV27|NA
CASSFWGMGYGYTF
TGTGCCAGCAGTTTTTGGGGCATGGGCTATGGCTACACCTTC
>TRBJ1-2|NA|TRBV5-1|NA
CASSGRPGGILNYGYTF
TGCGCCAGCAGCGGCCGGCCAGGAGGGATACTTAACTATGGCTACACCTTC
>TRBJ2-7|NA|TRBV9|NA
CASSVATGSEQYF
TGTGCCAGCAGCGTAGCCACGGGTAGCGAGCAGTACTTC
>TRBJ2-7|NA|TRBV30|NA
CAWSVSGNYEQYF
TGTGCCTGGAGTGTATCGGGGAACTACGAGCAGTACTTC
>TRBJ1-2|few|TRBV27|NA
CASSSSLGIYGYTF
TGTGCCAGCAGTTCCTCTCTCGGGATATATGGCTACACCTTC
>TRBJ1-5|NA|TRBV19|TRBD1
CASSIGRQGGQPQHF
TGTGCCAGTAGTATAGGGCGACAGGGCGGGCAGCCCCAGCATTTT
>TRBJ2-1|few|TRBV30|TRBD2
CAWSPLGGGSNEQFF
TGTGCCTGGAGCCCCCTGGGGGGGGGAAGCAATGAGCAGTTCTTC
>TRBJ2-7|NA|TRBV4-2|TRBD2
CASSHSGGDYEQYF
TGTGCCAGCAGCCATAGCGGGGGGGATTACGAGCAGTACTTC
>TRBJ2-3|NA|TRBV30|TRBD2
CAWSGLGTSGSTDTQYF
TGTGCCTGGAGTGGGCTAGGGACTAGCGGAAGCACAGATACGCAGTATTTT
>TRBJ2-1|NA|TRBV15|NA
CATSGKTGTYNEQFF
TGTGCCACCAGCGGCAAGACGGGGACCTACAATGAGCAGTTCTTC
>TRBJ1-2|NA|TRBV2|NA
CASSEGGLGYGYTF
TGTGCCAGCAGTGAAGGGGGGCTAGGCTATGGCTACACCTTC
>TRBJ1-3|few|TRBV30|TRBD1
CAWSKTGKAGNTIYF
TGTGCCTGGAGTAAGACAGGGAAAGCTGGAAACACCATATATTTT
>TRBJ2-7|NA|TRBV19|NA
CASSNSYEQYF
TGTGCCAGTAGTAACAGTTACGAGCAGTACTTC
>TRBJ2-1|NA|TRBV7-2|NA
CASSLTGLEQFF
TGTGCCAGCAGCCTGACTGGACTTGAGCAGTTCTTC
>TRBJ1-1|NA|TRBV19|NA
CASRRGATEAFF
TGTGCCAGTAGGCGGGGGGCCACTGAAGCTTTCTTT
>TRBJ1-5|NA|TRBV19|NA
CASSPGLFQPQHF
TGTGCCAGTAGTCCCGGTTTGTTTCAGCCCCAGCATTTT
>TRBJ2-3|NA|TRBV5-1|TRBD1
CASSTDRGLADTQYF
TGCGCCAGCAGCACGGACAGGGGGCTGGCAGATACGCAGTATTTT
>TRBJ2-7|NA|TRBV27|NA
CASSGKGAYEQYF
TGTGCCAGCAGTGGGAAGGGGGCCTACGAGCAGTACTTC
>TRBJ2-4|NA|TRBV7-9|NA
CASSSPTVYKNIQYF
TGTGCCAGCAGCTCCCCGACTGTATACAAAAACATTCAGTACTTC
>TRBJ2-6|NA|TRBV14|NA
CASSPLSRRLPGGANVLTF
TGTGCCAGCAGCCCCCTTTCGAGGCGTCTTCCCGGTGGGGCCAACGTCCTGACTTTC
>TRBJ2-3|NA|TRBV6-6|NA
CASSPLGVASTDTQYF
TGTGCCAGCAGCCCTCTGGGAGTAGCTAGCACAGATACGCAGTATTTT
>TRBJ2-7|NA|TRBV7-9|TRBD1
CASSARDRGPYEQYF
TGTGCCAGCAGCGCCCGGGACAGGGGGCCATACGAGCAGTACTTC
>TRBJ2-7|NA|TRBV29-1|TRBD1
CSPGTGHSYEQYF
TGCAGCCCTGGGACAGGACACTCCTACGAGCAGTACTTC
>TRBJ2-7|NA|TRBV30|NA
CAWSRGISSYEQYF
TGTGCCTGGAGCAGGGGCATCAGCTCCTACGAGCAGTACTTC
>TRBJ1-2|NA|TRBV28|NA
CASTSSQGYTF
TGTGCCAGCACCTCGTCTCAGGGCTACACCTTC
>TRBJ1-1|few|TRBV7-9|TRBD1
CASSLEFGQGKTEAFF
TGTGCCAGCAGCTTAGAATTCGGACAGGGCAAAACTGAAGCTTTCTTT
>TRBJ1-4|NA|TRBV19|NA
CASPAAGEKLFF
TGTGCCAGTCCCGCAGCAGGGGAAAAACTGTTTTTT
>TRBJ2-7|NA|TRBV7-3|TRBD1
CASSLFQQGSEQYF
TGTGCCAGCAGCTTATTCCAACAGGGGTCCGAGCAGTACTTC
>TRBJ2-3|NA|TRBV5-4|NA
CASSLDRGYTDTQYF
TGTGCCAGCAGCTTGGATAGGGGGTACACAGATACGCAGTATTTT
>TRBJ2-7|once|TRBV2|NA
CASRTRVGGQYF
TGTGCCAGCAGAACTAGGGTGGGCGGGCAGTACTTC
>TRBJ1-3|once|TRBV4-1|NA
CASTRGAGSGNTIYF
TGCGCCAGCACCCGCGGGGCAGGCTCTGGAAACACCATATATTTT
>TRBJ2-3|few|TRBV7-2|NA
CASSLQAMGRDTQYF
TGTGCCAGCAGCTTGCAGGCCATGGGTAGGGATACGCAGTATTTT